This entry lists 8 T cell receptor beta chains sequenced from one sample in a study of shared clonotypes between healthy human individuals. Sequenced by immunoSEQ multiplex PCR; TCRdb stores in-frame clones only, minus some. The top ten clones hold approximately 1.2% of a sample with some 2 million clones, approximately 94% of them seen once. CD8 cells regarded as naive lacked CD45RO, were positively chosen for CCR7, and omitted terminally differentiated effector memory CD45RA+ cells. Sequencing input: naive CD8+ T cells sorted from blood. The source of these receptors is a man between 18 and 35 years old in good health.

This chain links TRBV2 with TRBJ2-7, with TRBD1 matching 9 bases. V lost 1 base to trimming and J lost 5 bases; unmatched junction nucleotides: 6. CDR3 length: 15 amino acids. Germline values: CDR1 SNHLY, CDR2 FYNNEI. For the CDR3, the DNA is TGTGCCAGCAGTGAAGTGCGACAGGGGGATCACGAGCAGTACTTC. Translated: CASSEVRQGDHEQYF.

This rearrangement joins TRBV29-1 to TRBJ1-2; 10 nucleotides agree with TRBD1. V shed 5 bases, J shed 7 bases, and the junction held 10 bases outside the gene matches. This CDR3 has 14 amino acids. Germline CDR1 and CDR2: SQVTM and ANQGSEA. As DNA, the CDR3 is TGCAGCGTTTATTCGACAGGGGGCCTCTTTGGCTACACCTTC. Its protein product is CSVYSTGGLFGYTF.

This clone appeared a single time. CDR3 amino acids: CASSLITQGQYF. The CDR3 region has the DNA TGTGCCAGCAGCTTAATCACGCAGGGGCAGTACTTC. The chain uses TRBV11-2 and TRBJ2-7, with D tentatively TRBD1 (5 bases). This CDR3 has 12 residues. Germline V gene sequence: CDR1 SGHAT, CDR2 FQNNGV. Trimming cost V 2 bases and J 9 bases, with 11 bases left between them.

In DNA form, the CDR3 reads TGTGCCAGCAGCCTCCAGGGCGGAGGCTACACCTTC. Encoded protein: CASSLQGGGYTF. This sequence joins TRBV11-2 and TRBJ1-2, with TRBD1 as a possible D gene (5 bases). This CDR3 comprises 12 residues. The germline gives CDR1 SGHAT, CDR2 FQNNGV. V shed 5 bases and J shed 8 bases, with 12 bases lying between them.

The V call is TRBV4-1, the J call TRBJ1-2, with 7 bases lining up with TRBD1. Germline V gene lookup returns CDR1 MGHRA and CDR2 YSYEKL. The J segment lost 4 bases and the V segment lost 4 bases, leaving 9 bases of the junction unmatched. The CDR3 spans 15 residues. Here the CDR3 reads CASSPLLEGAYGYTF. In nucleotides, the CDR3 is TGCGCCAGCAGCCCCCTTTTGGAGGGGGCCTATGGCTACACCTTC.

This chain links TRBV5-1 with TRBJ2-1; tentatively, D is TRBD2 (6 bases). Germline CDR1 is SGHRS and CDR2 is YFSETQ. The CDR3 totals 17 residues. The V gene lost 4 bases and the J gene lost 2 bases, with 19 bases spanning the gap. In DNA, the CDR3 is TGCGCCAGCAGCAAACCCCTTAGCGGAGAAACCTACAATGAGCAGTTCTTC. Its translation is CASSKPLSGETYNEQFF.

The rearrangement links TRBV7-8 to TRBJ2-5; no firm D call. The germline gives CDR1 SGHVS, CDR2 FQNEAQ. The CDR3 sequence is 13 residues long. The germline V and J ends were trimmed by 1 base and 7 bases, with 10 bases remaining between them. CDR3 sequence: CASSLENPGTQYF. Here the CDR3 DNA reads TGTGCCAGCAGCTTAGAGAACCCAGGGACCCAGTACTTC. The complete variable domain, with remaining parts taken from reference TRBV7-8 and TRBJ2-5, reads GAGVSQSPRYKVAKRGQDVALRCDPISGHVSLFWYQQALGQGPEFLTYFQNEAQLDKSGLPSDRFFAERPEGSVSTLKIQRTQQEDSAVYLCASSLENPGTQYFGPGTRLLVL.

For the CDR3, the DNA is TGTGCCAGCAGTTACCTGGCCAGCAAAGAGACCCAGTACTTC. This encodes CASSYLASKETQYF. This sequence joins TRBV6-6 and TRBJ2-5; D is uncertain. Trimming shortened V by 2 bases and J by 3 bases, and 10 bases separated the two germline ends. CDR1 is MNHNY and CDR2 is SVGAGI in the germline V gene (reference sequence). This CDR3 comprises 14 residues.